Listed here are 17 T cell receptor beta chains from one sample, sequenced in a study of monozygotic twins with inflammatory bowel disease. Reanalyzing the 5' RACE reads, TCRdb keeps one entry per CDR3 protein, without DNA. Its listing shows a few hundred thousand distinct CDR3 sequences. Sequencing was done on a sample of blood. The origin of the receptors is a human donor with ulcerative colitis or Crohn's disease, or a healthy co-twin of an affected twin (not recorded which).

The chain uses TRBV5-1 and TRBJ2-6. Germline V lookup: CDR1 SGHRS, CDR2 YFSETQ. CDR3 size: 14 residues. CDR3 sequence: CASSLDTGANVLTF.

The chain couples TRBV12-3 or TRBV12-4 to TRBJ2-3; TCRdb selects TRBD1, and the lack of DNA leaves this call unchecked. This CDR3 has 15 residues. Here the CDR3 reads CANSGSGGLTDTQYF.

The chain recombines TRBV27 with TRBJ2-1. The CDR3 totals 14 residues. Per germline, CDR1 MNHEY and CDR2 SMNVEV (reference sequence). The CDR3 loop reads CASSLSYPFNEQFF.

The CDR3 region is CSARKPGAYEQYF. The chain carries TRBV20-1 and TRBJ2-7; there is no DNA to check the TCRdb D call of TRBD1. The germline V gene encodes CDR1 DFQATT and CDR2 SNEGSKA (reference sequence). The CDR3 is 13 residues long.

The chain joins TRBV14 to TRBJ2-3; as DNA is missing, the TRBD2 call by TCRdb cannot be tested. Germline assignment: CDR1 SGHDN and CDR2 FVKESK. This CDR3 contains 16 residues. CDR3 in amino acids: CASSQSEALRTDTQYF.

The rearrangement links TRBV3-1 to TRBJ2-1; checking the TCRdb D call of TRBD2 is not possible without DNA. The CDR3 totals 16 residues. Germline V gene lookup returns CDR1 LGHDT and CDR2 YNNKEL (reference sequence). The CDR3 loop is CASGALAGDRYNEQFF.

CDR3 sequence: CASSQELTGWAEAFF. This chain joins TRBV4-3 and TRBJ1-1; TCRdb designates TRBD1, a call that cannot be tested without DNA. The CDR3 extends over 15 amino acids. CDR1 is LGHNA and CDR2 is YSLEER in the germline V gene.

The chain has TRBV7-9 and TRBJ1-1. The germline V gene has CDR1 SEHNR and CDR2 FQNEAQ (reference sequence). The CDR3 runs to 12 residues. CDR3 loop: CASSLSPTEAFF.

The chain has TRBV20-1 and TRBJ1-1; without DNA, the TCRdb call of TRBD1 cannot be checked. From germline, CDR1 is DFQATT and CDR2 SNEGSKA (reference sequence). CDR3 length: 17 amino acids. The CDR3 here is CSARDPWEGAGDTEAFF.

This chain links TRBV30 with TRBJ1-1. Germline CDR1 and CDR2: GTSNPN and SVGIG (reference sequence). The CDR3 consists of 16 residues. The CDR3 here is CAWSVPLVHLFTEAFF.

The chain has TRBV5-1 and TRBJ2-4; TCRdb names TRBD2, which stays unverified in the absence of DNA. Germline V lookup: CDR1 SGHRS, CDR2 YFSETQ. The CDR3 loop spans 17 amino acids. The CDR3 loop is CASSLALAGAQGNIQYF.

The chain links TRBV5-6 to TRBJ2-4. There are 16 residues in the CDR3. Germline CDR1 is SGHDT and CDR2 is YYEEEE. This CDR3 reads CASSFRLYLAKNIQYF.

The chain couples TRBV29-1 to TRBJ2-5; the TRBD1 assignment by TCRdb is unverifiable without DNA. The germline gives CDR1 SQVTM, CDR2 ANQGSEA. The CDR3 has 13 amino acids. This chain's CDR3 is CSASPAGKETQYF.

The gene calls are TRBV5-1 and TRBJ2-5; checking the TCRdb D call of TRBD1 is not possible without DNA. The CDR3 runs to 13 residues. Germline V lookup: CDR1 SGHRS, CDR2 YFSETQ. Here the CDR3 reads CASSLDRAKTQYF.

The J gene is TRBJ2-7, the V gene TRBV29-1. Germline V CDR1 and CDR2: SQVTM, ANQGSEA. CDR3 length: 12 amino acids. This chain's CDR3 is CSVEYGTYEQYF.

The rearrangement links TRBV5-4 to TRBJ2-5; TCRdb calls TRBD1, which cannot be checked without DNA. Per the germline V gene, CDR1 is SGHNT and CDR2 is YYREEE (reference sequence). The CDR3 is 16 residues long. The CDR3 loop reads CASRYDRSPLEETQYF.

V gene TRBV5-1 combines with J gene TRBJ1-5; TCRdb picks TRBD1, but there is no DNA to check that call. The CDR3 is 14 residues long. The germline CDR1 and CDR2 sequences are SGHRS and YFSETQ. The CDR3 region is CASSWTGGGQPQHF.